This entry lists 24 T cell receptor beta chains sequenced from one sample in a study of CD8 T cells in ankylosing spondylitis. Study-wide results and limits: A TCR beta motif made of about 8 highly homologous variants seemed typical of ankylosing spondylitis blood.

For these TCRs, the target antigens are not known. TCRdb reprocessed the 5' RACE reads via MiXCR and lists one record per CDR3 protein. Of more than 250,000 distinct CDR3 sequences detected, roughly 8% appear once; the ten largest clones hold about 14%. Sequenced: blood, either unsorted or a sorted T cell fraction (not recorded which). The receptor source for this set is a male donor with ankylosing spondylitis.

This clonotype was seen many times. The CDR3 reads CAISELLIADQETQYF. The DNA for the CDR3 is TGTGCCATCAGTGAACTCCTTATAGCGGATCAAGAGACCCAGTACTTC. V is TRBV10-3 and J is TRBJ2-5, with a tentative D call TRBD2 (6 bases). The CDR3 covers 16 residues. V was cut by 3 bases and J by 2 bases, with 16 bases left in between. Germline V lookup: CDR1 ENHRY, CDR2 SYGVKD.

This clonotype was seen only a few times. The chain combines TRBV29-1 with TRBJ2-3; D remains ambiguous. CDR3 size: 13 residues. Per germline, CDR1 SQVTM and CDR2 ANQGSEA. Trimming removed 2 bases at V and 1 base at J, with 7 bases between. CDR3 nucleotide sequence: TGCAGCGTTGAAAAAAAGGGCACAGATACGCAGTATTTT. This translates into CSVEKKGTDTQYF.

This clonotype came up a few times. The genes are TRBV3-1 and TRBJ2-7; no firm D call. The CDR3 covers 14 residues. Trimming cost V 0 bases and J 1 base, with 7 bases left between them. CDR1 and CDR2 (germline): LGHDT, YNNKEL (reference sequence). As DNA, the CDR3 is TGTGCCAGCAGCCAAGAGGTCCTTTCCTACGAGCAGTACTTC. Translated, it gives CASSQEVLSYEQYF.

In its sample, this clonotype was seen a few times. This chain joins TRBV12-3 or TRBV12-4 and TRBJ2-7; 7 bases align to TRBD2. The junction had 5 bases not matched to a gene; V was cut back by 6 bases and J by 6 bases. This CDR3 is 12 amino acids long. The CDR3 loop reads CASRGRGREQYF. DNA of the CDR3: TGTGCCAGCAGGGGGAGGGGACGCGAGCAGTACTTC.

The chain carries TRBV20-1 and TRBJ2-3; D is unresolved. Germline-derived CDR1 and CDR2 are DFQATT and SNEGSKA (reference sequence). The CDR3 is made up of 13 amino acids. Trimming removed 3 bases at V and 0 bases at J, with 7 bases between. The CDR3 region has the DNA TGCAGTGCTAGTCGCGAGAGCACAGATACGCAGTATTTT. Protein: CSASRESTDTQYF.

V and J are TRBV7-9 and TRBJ2-7; 12 bases fit TRBD2. The trim removed 5 bases at V and 7 bases at J, leaving 9 bases unmatched. CDR1 is SEHNR, CDR2 FQNEAQ, per germline (reference sequence). This CDR3 region has 15 residues. DNA for the CDR3: TGTGCCAGCAGCCTTCTAGCGGGAGGGCCCAAGGAGCAGTACTTC. Its translation is CASSLLAGGPKEQYF.

Many counts were recorded for this clonotype. The CDR3 protein is CASSLGFGQGYHEQFF. CDR3 DNA: TGTGCCAGCAGCTTAGGGTTCGGACAGGGTTATCATGAGCAGTTCTTC. The rearrangement uses TRBV7-8 and TRBJ2-1; 8 positions match TRBD1. Losses at the gene ends were 1 base for V and 8 bases for J; bases not matched to a gene: 10. The germline V gene has CDR1 SGHVS and CDR2 FQNEAQ. The CDR3 is made up of 16 amino acids.

The rearrangement joins TRBV5-6 to TRBJ2-7; no clear D gene. V was trimmed by 1 base and J by 2 bases, leaving 10 bases between them. The CDR3 has 14 amino acids. Germline loops: CDR1 SGHDT, CDR2 YYEEEE. The CDR3 sequence: CASSLSGSAYEQYF. The CDR3 region has the DNA TGTGCCAGCAGCTTGAGTGGGTCGGCCTACGAGCAGTACTTC.

This clonotype came up a few times. The chain joins TRBV7-9 to TRBJ2-2, with D unclear. The CDR3 extends over 14 amino acids. Germline V gene lookup returns CDR1 SEHNR and CDR2 FQNEAQ (reference sequence). The V and J ends lost 3 bases and 3 bases respectively, with 8 bases between them. This CDR3 reads CASSLPLHTGELFF. The DNA for the CDR3 is TGTGCCAGCAGCTTGCCATTGCACACCGGGGAGCTGTTTTTT.

The CDR3 loop is CASSLTSGGEQYF. In nucleotides, the CDR3 is TGTGCCAGCAGTTTAACGTCTGGGGGCGAGCAGTACTTC. The V gene is TRBV27, the J gene TRBJ2-7; perhaps D is TRBD1 or TRBD2 (5 bases each). Looked up from germline, CDR1 is MNHEY and CDR2 is SMNVEV (reference sequence). CDR3 length equals 13 residues. V was trimmed by 2 bases and J by 6 bases, leaving 11 bases between them.

This clonotype was found a few times. V usage is TRBV5-1 and J usage is TRBJ2-3; 9 bases are shared with TRBD2. The length of the CDR3 is 16 residues. V was pared by 4 bases and J by 0 bases, with 6 bases of the junction left unmatched. Germline loops: CDR1 SGHRS, CDR2 YFSETQ. This CDR3 is CASSGNLAGSTDTQYF. The CDR3 DNA reads as TGCGCCAGCAGCGGGAATCTAGCGGGAAGCACAGATACGCAGTATTTT.

This clonotype was detected many times. The genes are TRBV29-1 and TRBJ2-7; 7 bases fit TRBD2. CDR1 and CDR2 (germline): SQVTM, ANQGSEA. The trim removed 3 bases at V and 3 bases at J, leaving 5 bases unmatched. The CDR3 is 13 amino acids. CDR3 nucleotides: TGCAGCGTTGAGGGGGGGAGAAGCTACGAGCAGTACTTC. It is translated as CSVEGGRSYEQYF.

V gene TRBV29-1 combines with J gene TRBJ2-2, with 9 positions matching TRBD1. This CDR3 region has 14 residues. Germline V gives CDR1 SQVTM, CDR2 ANQGSEA. The J segment lost 1 base and the V segment lost 5 bases, leaving 2 bases of the junction unmatched. The CDR3 reads CSVSGQGNTGELFF. The CDR3 DNA sequence: TGCAGCGTTTCGGGACAGGGGAACACCGGGGAGCTGTTTTTT.

This clonotype was seen more than once but under ten times. The V call is TRBV2, the J call TRBJ1-2; no definite D call. The V and J ends lost 7 bases and 3 bases respectively, with 6 bases between them. The CDR3 spans 11 residues. Germline V gene sequence: CDR1 SNHLY, CDR2 FYNNEI. The CDR3 coding sequence is TGTGCCAGCACTGGGGACTATGGCTACACCTTC. Its protein product is CASTGDYGYTF.

The rearrangement joins TRBV6-1 to TRBJ2-1, with D hard to call. Germline lookup yields CDR1 MNHNS and CDR2 SASEGT. The ends were cut back, 7 bases at V and 0 bases at J, with 10 bases in the middle. This CDR3 contains 14 residues. Here the CDR3 DNA reads TGTGCCAGCAAAAACTATGGCTCCTACAATGAGCAGTTCTTC. Its translation: CASKNYGSYNEQFF.

This clonotype was observed a few times. The rearrangement joins TRBV7-9 to TRBJ2-1, with 7 nucleotides matching TRBD2. V shed 1 base, J shed 12 bases, and the junction held 6 bases outside the gene matches. The CDR3 is made up of 13 amino acids. The V gene's germline CDR1 is SEHNR and CDR2 FQNEAQ (reference sequence). The CDR3 protein is CASSLGEGLRQFF. CDR3 nucleotides: TGTGCCAGCAGCTTAGGGGAGGGGTTGAGGCAGTTCTTC.

This clonotype was picked up many times. Here the CDR3 reads CASSSVVVVAEAFF. Here the CDR3 DNA reads TGTGCCAGCAGTTCAGTTGTTGTCGTCGCTGAAGCTTTCTTT. The chain couples TRBV12-3 or TRBV12-4 to TRBJ1-1; D is ambiguous. CDR3 length: 14 amino acids. With 4 bases removed from V and 6 bases from J, the gap between germline ends came to 15 bases.

This clonotype was recorded many times. The CDR3 coding sequence is TGTGCCAGCAGATTGGGAGTGGAGCGGGAGGACAATGAGCAGTTCTTC. This encodes CASRLGVEREDNEQFF. The gene calls are TRBV7-9 and TRBJ2-1; 9 bases are shared with TRBD2. V was pared by 6 bases and J by 5 bases, with 11 bases of the junction left unmatched. This CDR3 has 16 residues. The germline V gene encodes CDR1 SEHNR and CDR2 FQNEAQ (reference sequence).

In this sample, this clonotype turned up many times. The rearrangement uses TRBV10-3 and TRBJ2-7; D is unresolved. The CDR3 is made up of 14 amino acids. V gave up 0 bases and J gave up 1 base, with 7 bases separating them. From germline, CDR1 is ENHRY and CDR2 SYGVKD. CDR3 sequence reads: CAISESRGSYEQYF. The DNA of the CDR3 is TGTGCCATCAGTGAGTCTCGTGGGTCCTACGAGCAGTACTTC.

This clonotype was detected only once. The V call is TRBV7-3, the J call TRBJ2-1; 13 nucleotides line up with TRBD2. Germline values: CDR1 SGHTA, CDR2 FQGTGA. The CDR3 runs 18 residues. Unmatched junction bases numbered 14, after V lost 5 bases and J lost 7 bases. DNA for the CDR3: TGTGCCAGCAGCCCCCTCGCCGGGACTAGCGGGAACTTGAATGAGCAGTTCTTC. Residues: CASSPLAGTSGNLNEQFF.

The sample holds one count of this clonotype. Mismatch with germline at one junction end may stem from a read error. The V and J genes are TRBV5-1 and TRBJ2-3; 7 bases map to TRBD1. Germline CDR1 and CDR2: SGHRS and YFSETQ. CDR3 size: 14 residues. DNA of the CDR3: TGCGCCAGCAGCCAGGGGACAGTCACAGATACGCGGTATTTT. Its protein product is CASSQGTVTDTRYF.

V and J are TRBV7-9 and TRBJ2-4, with D perhaps assigned TRBD1 or TRBD2 (6 bases each). Germline-derived CDR1 and CDR2 are SEHNR and FQNEAQ (reference sequence). The CDR3 totals 13 residues. The germline V and J ends were trimmed by 10 bases and 9 bases, with 19 bases remaining between them. CDR3 residues: CATRSGLTGIQYF. In nucleotides, the CDR3 is TGTGCCACCCGAAGCGGGCTGACAGGCATTCAGTACTTC.

In its sample, this clonotype was seen a few times. This rearrangement joins TRBV2 to TRBJ2-1, with D perhaps matching TRBD2 (5 bases). This CDR3 contains 11 residues. V was shortened by 5 bases and J by 9 bases, with 8 bases between the two germline ends. Germline-derived CDR1 and CDR2 are SNHLY and FYNNEI. The CDR3 DNA reads TGTGCCAGCAGTACTAGGATTGAGCAGTTCTTC. Amino acids: CASSTRIEQFF.

This clonotype was picked up a small number of times. The chain uses TRBV12-3 or TRBV12-4 and TRBJ2-1, with 9 bases matching TRBD2. Trimming at V came to 8 bases and at J to 4 bases, leaving 15 bases not matched to a gene. This CDR3 has 17 amino acids. The CDR3 loop is CASRRVAGVVAYNEQFF. CDR3 sequence (DNA): TGTGCCAGCCGGAGGGTAGCGGGAGTGGTAGCTTACAATGAGCAGTTCTTC.